This TCR beta chain was sequenced in a study of blood T cells in healthy people across ages. It was with a sample-barcoded 5' primer and a J-beta primer mix that a second PCR of roughly 7 to 12 cycles was run. TCRdb re-called the 5' RACE reads through MiXCR, storing one row per CDR3 protein. The table has over a million distinct CDR3 sequences, under 45% seen once; the top ten hold approximately 20%. The CDR3 covers 16 residues. Germline CDR1 reads SNHLY; CDR2 reads FYNNEI. V dropped 7 bases and J dropped 9; count of bases not matched to a gene: 16. The chain couples TRBV2 to TRBJ2-1; TRBD2 matches 9 bases. This clonotype was obtained from a woman aged 55 to 70 in good health. Material for sequencing was blood. The CDR3 nucleotides read TGTGCCAGCATTGGGGCTAGCGGGGCCCCAGTGGGTGAGCAGTTCTTC. As protein: CASIGASGAPVGEQFF.